The 11 T cell receptor beta chains listed next were all sequenced from one sample in a study of beta chain features in type 1 diabetes. No cognate antigen is known for these TCRs. General study findings and limits: TCRB CDR3s were moderately but significantly shorter in Type 1 diabetes patients in all four CD4+ subsets.

Reverse transcribing all isolated RNA meant expressed TCRB transcripts were sequenced. Measured with immunoSEQ multiplex PCR; TCRdb has only the in-frame clones, and not every one. There are just under 150,000 clones in the sample; about 13% occur only once, and about 1.3% lies in the top ten. The sample consisted of central memory CD4+ T cells from blood. Source of these receptors: a man aged 18 to 29 with type 1 diabetes.

The V call is TRBV19, the J call TRBJ2-5; TRBD2 agrees at 8 bases. The V gene end was trimmed by 6 bases and the J gene end by 4 bases; junction bases not matched to a gene: 7. Per germline, CDR1 LNHDA and CDR2 SQIVND (reference sequence). The CDR3 has 14 amino acids. CDR3 sequence: CASSTGTRGETQYF. CDR3 in DNA: TGTGCCAGTAGCACCGGGACTAGAGGAGAGACCCAGTACTTC.

The chain is built from TRBV9 and TRBJ2-2; D possibly corresponds to TRBD1 (6 bases). In germline, CDR1 is SGDLS, CDR2 YYNGEE. The CDR3 length is 13 residues. Trimming left V 5 bases short and J 8 bases short, with 13 bases between. The CDR3: CASRPTGPGELFF. The CDR3 DNA sequence: TGTGCCAGCAGGCCCACAGGGCCGGGGGAGCTGTTTTTT.

The genes are TRBV10-3 and TRBJ2-1; no reliable D call. V was shortened by 3 bases and J by 4 bases, with 13 bases between the two germline ends. CDR1 is ENHRY and CDR2 is SYGVKD in the germline V gene. This CDR3 has 15 amino acids. The CDR3 sequence: CAISDPMAVYNEQFF. In DNA form, the CDR3 reads TGTGCCATCAGTGACCCTATGGCCGTATACAATGAGCAGTTCTTC.

The chain joins TRBV15 to TRBJ2-4; D may be TRBD2 (5 bases). Germline V lookup: CDR1 LNHNV, CDR2 YYDKDF (reference sequence). With 5 bases removed from V and 1 base from J, the gap between germline ends came to 18 bases. The length of the CDR3 is 17 residues. CDR3 loop: CATSAGEGGRAKNIQYF. In DNA, the CDR3 is TGTGCCACCAGCGCAGGCGAAGGAGGTAGGGCCAAAAACATTCAGTACTTC. The whole variable domain, filled in from reference TRBV15 and TRBJ2-4, reads DAMVIQNPRYQVTQFGKPVTLSCSQTLNHNVMYWYQQKSSQAPKLLFHYYDKDFNNEADTPDNFQSRRPNTSFCFLDIRSPGLGDTAMYLCATSAGEGGRAKNIQYFGAGTRLSVL.

This clone was detected only a few times. The chain uses TRBV27 and TRBJ1-2, with 7 bases identical to TRBD1. Germline V lookup: CDR1 MNHEY, CDR2 SMNVEV (reference sequence). The CDR3 totals 13 residues. Trimming took 6 bases from V and 6 from J; bases not matched to a gene: 7. The CDR3 region has the DNA TGTGCCAGCAGCACAACAGGGGTGGATGGCTACACCTTC. This encodes CASSTTGVDGYTF.

This clone was seen more than once but under ten times. The chain is built from TRBV29-1 and TRBJ1-1; the D gene is possibly TRBD1 (6 bases). The V gene lost 3 bases and the J gene lost 1 base, with 12 bases spanning the gap. The length of the CDR3 is 14 residues. CDR1 and CDR2 (germline): SQVTM, ANQGSEA. The CDR3 spells CSVDVSGENTEAFF. The DNA of the CDR3 is TGCAGCGTTGACGTCTCAGGGGAGAACACTGAAGCTTTCTTT.

This clone was counted only a few times. The V call is TRBV7-9, the J call TRBJ1-3; perhaps TRBD1 as D (6 bases). Germline values: CDR1 SEHNR, CDR2 FQNEAQ (reference sequence). The CDR3 runs to 15 residues. V was cut by 5 bases and J by 2 bases, with 13 bases left in between. The CDR3 DNA follows: TGTGCCAGCAGCGGTCGGACAGACACTGGAAACACCATATATTTT. Translated: CASSGRTDTGNTIYF. The full variable domain, completed using reference TRBV7-9 and TRBJ1-3, is DTGVSQNPRHKITKRGQNVTFRCDPISEHNRLYWYRQTLGQGPEFLTYFQNEAQLEKSRLLSDRFSAERPKGSFSTLEIQRTEQGDSAMYLCASSGRTDTGNTIYFGEGSWLTVV.

The V gene is TRBV7-2, the J gene TRBJ1-2; D is undetermined. In germline, CDR1 is SGHTA, CDR2 FQGNSA. Trimming cost V 2 bases and J 2 bases, with 9 bases left between them. The CDR3 runs 14 residues. This chain's CDR3 is CASSLRPLNYGYTF. In nucleotides, the CDR3 is TGTGCCAGCAGCTTAAGGCCCCTCAACTATGGCTACACCTTC.

The chain has TRBV9 and TRBJ1-1; D might be TRBD1 (6 bases). The CDR3 loop spans 15 amino acids. Germline V CDR1 and CDR2: SGDLS, YYNGEE. Trimming left V 0 bases short and J 1 base short, with 10 bases between. The CDR3 sequence: CASSVGNRANTEAFF. DNA for the CDR3: TGTGCCAGCAGCGTAGGAAACAGGGCGAACACTGAAGCTTTCTTT.

This clone was recorded a few times. V usage is TRBV19 and J usage is TRBJ2-2; D not certain. The CDR3 loop spans 15 amino acids. CDR1 is LNHDA, CDR2 SQIVND, per germline (reference sequence). Trimming took 5 bases from V and 0 from J, leaving 10 bases between them. This CDR3 is CASSLAMSNTGELFF. The CDR3 nucleotides read TGTGCCAGTAGTCTGGCCATGTCGAACACCGGGGAGCTGTTTTTT. Variable domain in full (rest from reference TRBV19 and TRBJ2-2): DGGITQSPKYLFRKEGQNVTLSCEQNLNHDAMYWYRQDPGQGLRLIYYSQIVNDFQKGDIAEGYSVSREKKESFPLTVTSAQKNPTAFYLCASSLAMSNTGELFFGEGSRLTVL.

The CDR3 here is CASSRNNSPLHF. The DNA of the CDR3 is TGTGCCAGCAGTCGAAACAATTCACCCCTCCACTTT. The rearrangement uses TRBV7-2 and TRBJ1-6; unclear D gene. CDR3 length: 12 residues. Germline lookup yields CDR1 SGHTA and CDR2 FQGNSA. V lost 6 bases to trimming and J lost 7 bases, with 7 bases between them.